The clone carrying this TCR beta chain has a count of ten or more. What it recognizes is unknown. TCRdb re-called the RACE reads through MiXCR, storing one row per CDR3 protein. The sample consists of some 43,000 distinct CDR3 sequences, 4% of them appearing once. The data originate from a study of human T cells and chemical hapten exposure. Whole-study context: DPC at 2% was the sensitizing agent, placed on around 2 cm by around 2 cm of upper inner arm skin.

CDR1 is SGHRS, CDR2 YFSETQ, per germline. The CDR3 covers 12 residues. Trimming took off 0 bases at V and 8 bases at J, with 6 bases between the two ends. General study results and limits: Significantly more large CDR3 similarity clusters were formed by expanded TCRs than by controls. Correlating positively with patch test score were the PT1 expanded TCR counts.

Specified time point: patch test 1, 2 weeks after DPC sensitization. Treatment indicated: therapeutic diphenylcyclopropenone sensitization with weekly scalp DPC. The study extracted total RNA from unfractionated whole blood. Alopecia patients deemed DPC-suitable, aged 18 to 70, excluding pregnancy. The chain is built from TRBV5-1 and TRBJ2-1; D gene unclear. The TCR originated in a middle-aged man with alopecia areata. Some clones in this sample may be carry-over from other donors' samples. Sequencing was performed on whole blood, taken in connection with sensitization to the hapten diphenylcyclopropenone (DPC). The CDR3 reads CASSLDVYEQFF. CDR3 in DNA: TGCGCCAGCAGCTTGGACGTCTATGAGCAGTTCTTC.